The 27 T cell receptor beta chains presented below share a single source sample, sequenced in a study of T cells in narcolepsy. Data came from immunoSEQ multiplex PCR; TCRdb stores just in-frame clones and leaves some out. The sample consists of about 34,000 clones, around four fifths of them appearing once. Sequencing input: CD45RA- memory CD4+ T cells from PBMCs. All receptors come from a human donor with narcolepsy.

J is TRBJ2-6 and V is TRBV29-1, with 11 bases lining up with TRBD1. Germline CDR1 reads SQVTM; CDR2 reads ANQGSEA. This CDR3 comprises 17 residues. V shed 7 bases and J 0 bases; nucleotides not matched to a gene: 8. The CDR3 spells CSASFGTGGSGANVLTF. In nucleotides, the CDR3 is TGCAGCGCCAGTTTTGGGACAGGGGGCTCTGGGGCCAACGTCCTGACTTTC.

This clone was observed a single time. This sequence joins TRBV6-6 and TRBJ1-1, with D perhaps matching TRBD1 (6 bases). Deletions cut 6 bases from V and 1 base from J, with 15 bases between. Germline CDR1 is MNHNY and CDR2 is SVGAGI (reference sequence). The CDR3 has 15 amino acids. CDR3 sequence (DNA): TGTGCCAGCAGCCGATACCAGACAGGGAACACTGAAGCTTTCTTT. As protein: CASSRYQTGNTEAFF.

This clone occurred once. The J gene is TRBJ2-3, the V gene TRBV11-3; no definite D call. The CDR3 totals 13 residues. V lost 0 bases and J lost 4, with 5 bases in between. Germline CDR1 SGHNT, CDR2 YENEEA. The CDR3 DNA reads TGTGCCAGCAGCTTAGATCGGGCAGATACGCAGTATTTT. Protein product: CASSLDRADTQYF.

The genes are TRBV18 and TRBJ1-1, with D uncertain. Per germline, CDR1 KGHSH and CDR2 LQKENI. The CDR3 totals 16 residues. V lost 5 bases and J lost 1, with 17 bases in between. CDR3 in amino acids: CASSSDALGRNTEAFF. In nucleotides, the CDR3 is TGTGCCAGCTCATCAGATGCCCTCGGACGGAACACTGAAGCTTTCTTT. The whole variable domain, filled in from reference TRBV18 and TRBJ1-1, reads NAGVMQNPRHLVRRRGQEARLRCSPMKGHSHVYWYRQLPEEGLKFMVYLQKENIIDESGMPKERFSAEFPKEGPSILRIQQVVRGDSAAYFCASSSDALGRNTEAFFGQGTRLTVV.

The sample holds one count of this clone. This chain links TRBV5-4 with TRBJ2-7, with TRBD1 as a possible D gene (5 bases). The CDR3 runs 16 residues. CDR1 is SGHNT and CDR2 is YYREEE in the germline V gene (reference sequence). V was cut by 1 base and J by 5 bases, with 19 bases left in between. CDR3 in DNA: TGTGCCAGCAGCTTGCAGGGCAGGATGCCGGCCCACGAGCAGTACTTC. Its translation is CASSLQGRMPAHEQYF.

The chain is built from TRBV19 and TRBJ1-4, with 10 bases aligning to TRBD1. V was pared by 3 bases and J by 8 bases, with 6 bases of the junction left unmatched. The CDR3 is 15 amino acids. Germline CDR1 LNHDA, CDR2 SQIVND (reference sequence). The CDR3 sequence: CASSMMDRGGEKLFF. CDR3 DNA: TGTGCCAGTAGTATGATGGACAGGGGGGGAGAAAAACTGTTTTTT.

The table lists this clone with a few counts. The chain joins TRBV18 to TRBJ2-7; D unclear. Germline V gene lookup returns CDR1 KGHSH and CDR2 LQKENI. V shed 3 bases and J shed 6 bases, with 9 bases lying between them. The length of the CDR3 is 12 residues. The CDR3 DNA reads TGTGCCAGCTCACCCTTACATGGCGAGCAGTACTTC. Residues: CASSPLHGEQYF.

V usage is TRBV5-5 and J usage is TRBJ1-6, with 7 nucleotides matching TRBD1. Germline V gene data show CDR1 as SGHKS and CDR2 as YYEKEE (reference sequence). The CDR3 runs to 16 residues. Germline trimming cut 3 bases from V and 7 bases from J; bases unmatched to any gene: 10. The CDR3 DNA reads as TGTGCCAGCAGCTCAAGCTCCGGGACAGCAAATTCACCCCTCCACTTT. It is translated as CASSSSSGTANSPLHF.

The gene calls are TRBV21-1 and TRBJ1-2. TRBV21-1 is a pseudogene. The CDR3 runs 15 residues. The CDR3 bases are TGTGCCAGCAGCTTCTTTTCCGAGACTAACTATGGCTACACCTTC. Amino acid sequence: CASSFFSETNYGYTF.

This clone occurred a few times. This chain uses TRBV7-9 with TRBJ1-1; TRBD1 is a possible D gene (6 bases). This CDR3 spans 16 amino acids. Trimming left V 5 bases short and J 10 bases short, with 26 bases between. Germline CDR1 SEHNR, CDR2 FQNEAQ (reference sequence). The CDR3 DNA sequence: TGTGCCAGCAGCCGAGGGGTTGGACAGCTACGTGAAGGAGCTTTCTTT. Protein product: CASSRGVGQLREGAFF.

The CDR3: CSVDGRGTGELFF. The DNA of the CDR3 is TGCAGCGTTGACGGAAGAGGAACTGGGGAGCTGTTTTTT. The J gene is TRBJ2-2, the V gene TRBV29-1; D gene ambiguous. V lost 3 bases and J 8 bases, leaving 13 bases between the germline ends. The CDR3 spans 13 residues. In germline, CDR1 is SQVTM, CDR2 ANQGSEA.

This rearrangement joins TRBV11-3 to TRBJ2-3; TRBD2 matches 7 bases. Germline CDR1 is SGHNT and CDR2 is YENEEA. With V trimmed by 5 bases and J by 3 bases, 11 bases remained unmatched. The CDR3 loop spans 16 amino acids. The CDR3 region is CASSRGDQRTTDTQYF. The CDR3 DNA reads as TGTGCCAGCAGCCGGGGGGATCAGAGAACAACAGATACGCAGTATTTT.

The chain uses TRBV15 and TRBJ2-5, with unresolved D. Deletions cut 3 bases from V and 7 bases from J, with 12 bases between. The V gene's germline CDR1 is LNHNV and CDR2 YYDKDF (reference sequence). The CDR3 runs to 13 residues. CDR3 protein: CATSRGSSATQYF. Here the CDR3 DNA reads TGTGCCACCAGCAGGGGTTCCTCAGCGACCCAGTACTTC. The full variable domain, in which reference TRBV15 and TRBJ2-5 provide the parts outside the CDR3, is DAMVIQNPRYQVTQFGKPVTLSCSQTLNHNVMYWYQQKSSQAPKLLFHYYDKDFNNEADTPDNFQSRRPNTSFCFLDIRSPGLGDTAMYLCATSRGSSATQYFGPGTRLLVL.

The genes are TRBV5-5 and TRBJ1-6; D is unresolved. The V and J ends lost 0 bases and 5 bases respectively, with 9 bases between them. Germline V lookup: CDR1 SGHKS, CDR2 YYEKEE (reference sequence). CDR3 length equals 15 residues. The CDR3 spells CASSLAGQNNSPLHF. Written as DNA, the CDR3 is TGTGCCAGCAGCTTGGCCGGGCAGAATAATTCACCCCTCCACTTT.

This clone was seen only once. The chain joins TRBV21-1 to TRBJ1-1. TRBV21-1 is listed as a pseudogene. The CDR3 covers 16 residues. This CDR3 is CASSIKKVFGGTEAFF. For the CDR3, the DNA is TGTGCCAGCAGCATTAAGAAGGTGTTTGGGGGAACTGAAGCTTTCTTT.

J is TRBJ2-7 and V is TRBV5-5; no clear D gene. This CDR3 region has 13 residues. Trimming removed 2 bases from V and 3 bases from J, with 9 bases in between. Germline CDR1 reads SGHKS; CDR2 reads YYEKEE (reference sequence). In nucleotides, the CDR3 is TGTGCCAGCAGCTTCGGCAGGCGCTACGAGCAGTACTTC. Translated, it gives CASSFGRRYEQYF.

About this clone itself: The identical CDR3 is also encoded by other nucleotide sequences in the sample. This rearrangement joins TRBV15 to TRBJ2-7; D may be TRBD1 (7 bases). Between the trimmed V and J ends, which lost 3 bases and 3 bases, there was a span of 12 bases. The CDR3 is 14 residues long. Germline CDR1 and CDR2: LNHNV and YYDKDF (reference sequence). Written as DNA, the CDR3 is TGTGCCACCAGCAGGGCGGGACAGAACTACGAGCAGTACTTC. Protein sequence: CATSRAGQNYEQYF.

The chain recombines TRBV6-5 with TRBJ2-3, with 10 bases lining up with TRBD1. This CDR3 has 15 amino acids. The germline V gene has CDR1 MNHEY and CDR2 SVGAGI. Trimming removed 8 bases from V and 4 bases from J; junction bases left unmatched: 9. The chain's CDR3 is CASQLGTGEADTQYF. The CDR3 DNA is TGTGCCAGCCAACTCGGGACAGGGGAGGCAGATACGCAGTATTTT.

This clone has just a few counts. The gene calls are TRBV2 and TRBJ1-1; the D is unclear. The CDR3 loop spans 14 amino acids. Germline V gives CDR1 SNHLY, CDR2 FYNNEI. V lost 3 bases and J lost 0, with 8 bases in between. CDR3 protein: CASSEGYMNTEAFF. The CDR3 DNA reads TGTGCCAGCAGTGAGGGATACATGAACACTGAAGCTTTCTTT.

The rearrangement joins TRBV23-1 to TRBJ2-3; tentative D call: TRBD1 (6 bases). TRBV23-1 is designated an ORF whose function remains uncertain. V was cut by 1 base and J by 3 bases, with 26 bases left in between. The CDR3 is 20 residues long. CDR3 nucleotides: TGCGCCAGCAGTCAATTCTTCCCGGAGTGCCAGGGGCTGATTACAGATACGCAGTATTTT. Translating gives CASSQFFPECQGLITDTQYF.

The rearrangement joins TRBV30 to TRBJ1-2; the match to TRBD1 covers 7 bases. The V gene's germline CDR1 is GTSNPN and CDR2 SVGIG (reference sequence). The CDR3 has 13 residues. V shed 2 bases and J 3 bases; nucleotides not matched to a gene: 3. The CDR3 protein is CAWSFQGDYGYTF. Written as DNA, the CDR3 is TGTGCCTGGAGTTTCCAGGGGGACTATGGCTACACCTTC.

The DNA of the CDR3 is TGTGCCAGCAGATCGGCCGGGGCCAACGTCCTGACTTTC. Amino acids: CASRSAGANVLTF. The J gene is TRBJ2-6, the V gene TRBV7-3; D is uncertain. Germline CDR1 is SGHTA and CDR2 is FQGTGA. The CDR3 totals 13 residues. Trimming removed 6 bases at V and 4 bases at J, with 7 bases between.

As to this clone: One end of the junction is discordant with germline, which a read error may explain. This sequence joins TRBV7-7 and TRBJ2-5; TRBD1 is a possible D gene (6 bases). This CDR3 contains 15 residues. Germline V CDR1 and CDR2: SSHAT, FNYEAQ (reference sequence). CDR3 DNA sequence: TGTGCTAGCAGCGACAACAGGGTTCTCCAAGAGACCCAGTACTTC. Protein product: CASSDNRVLQETQYF.

The chain is built from TRBV6-6 and TRBJ1-5, with TRBD1 matching over 7 bases. Germline CDR1 reads MNHNY; CDR2 reads SVGAGI (reference sequence). The CDR3 has 13 amino acids. Trimming cost V 10 bases and J 3 bases; bases outside gene matches: 6. The CDR3 region is CATGQSHNQPQHF. CDR3 sequence (DNA): TGTGCCACGGGACAGTCCCACAATCAGCCCCAGCATTTT.

This sequence joins TRBV18 and TRBJ1-1, with D perhaps TRBD1 (5 bases). Germline assignment: CDR1 KGHSH and CDR2 LQKENI. The CDR3 totals 15 residues. V was pared by 3 bases and J by 4 bases, with 15 bases between. The CDR3 region has the DNA TGTGCCAGCTCACCTTTAAGGGACGCAAGCACTGAAGCTTTCTTT. This codes for CASSPLRDASTEAFF. Filled out from reference TRBV18 and TRBJ1-1, the complete variable domain reads NAGVMQNPRHLVRRRGQEARLRCSPMKGHSHVYWYRQLPEEGLKFMVYLQKENIIDESGMPKERFSAEFPKEGPSILRIQQVVRGDSAAYFCASSPLRDASTEAFFGQGTRLTVV.

The rearrangement links TRBV25-1 to TRBJ1-2, with 8 bases matching TRBD1. There are 14 residues in the CDR3. V dropped 4 bases and J dropped 8; count of bases not matched to a gene: 9. Germline V CDR1 and CDR2: MGHDK, SYGVNS. CDR3 in amino acids: CASSGQGTPRGYTF. As DNA, the CDR3 is TGTGCCAGCAGTGGACAGGGGACTCCTCGGGGCTACACCTTC.

The chain couples TRBV6-5 to TRBJ1-1, with D possibly being TRBD1 (5 bases). CDR1 and CDR2 from the germline V gene are MNHEY and SVGAGI. The CDR3 runs 15 residues. V gave up 5 bases and J gave up 0 bases, with 13 bases separating them. This CDR3 reads CASSGVGGMNTEAFF. CDR3 in DNA: TGTGCCAGCAGTGGGGTGGGGGGGATGAACACTGAAGCTTTCTTT.